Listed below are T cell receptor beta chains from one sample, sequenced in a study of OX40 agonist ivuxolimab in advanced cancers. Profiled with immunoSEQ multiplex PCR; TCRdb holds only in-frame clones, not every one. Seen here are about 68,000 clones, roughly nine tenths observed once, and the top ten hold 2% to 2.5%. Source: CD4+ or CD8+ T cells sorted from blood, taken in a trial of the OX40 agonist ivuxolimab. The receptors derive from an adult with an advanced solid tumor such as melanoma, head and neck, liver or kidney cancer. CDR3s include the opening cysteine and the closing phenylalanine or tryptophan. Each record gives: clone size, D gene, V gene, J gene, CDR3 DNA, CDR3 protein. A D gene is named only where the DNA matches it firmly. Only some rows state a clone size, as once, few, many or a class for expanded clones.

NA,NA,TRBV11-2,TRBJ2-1,TGTGCCAGCAGCCCCCCGACCCCCTGGGGTGAGCAGTTCTTC,CASSPPTPWGEQFF
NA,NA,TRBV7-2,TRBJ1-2,TGTGCCAGCAGTTCATCGGGGGGGCTATATGGCTACACCTTC,CASSSSGGLYGYTF
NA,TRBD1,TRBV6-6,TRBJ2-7,TGTGCCAGCAGTTCCGTGGACAGGGCCACCTACGAGCAGTACTTC,CASSSVDRATYEQYF
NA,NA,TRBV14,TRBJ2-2,TGTGCCAGCAGCCAATCATGGGGTTTCGCGAACACCGGGGAGCTGTTTTTT,CASSQSWGFANTGELFF
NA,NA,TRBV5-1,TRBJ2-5,TGCGCCAGCAGCTTAGGGGGTTTCCAAGAGACCCAGTACTTC,CASSLGGFQETQYF
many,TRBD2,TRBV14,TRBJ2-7,TGTGCCAGCAGCCAGGCCGGGACTAGCGGCTTTTACGAGCAGTACTTC,CASSQAGTSGFYEQYF
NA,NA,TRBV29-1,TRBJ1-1,TGCAGCGTTAAAGTGGCCTGGAACACTGAAGCTTTCTTT,CSVKVAWNTEAFF
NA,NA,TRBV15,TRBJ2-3,TGTGCCACCAGCAGAGGATGGGGGAATGGATCCACAGATACGCAGTATTTT,CATSRGWGNGSTDTQYF
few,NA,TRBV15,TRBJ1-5,TGTGCCACCAGCAGAGAGCAGGGAAGGCATCAGCCCCAGCATTTT,CATSREQGRHQPQHF
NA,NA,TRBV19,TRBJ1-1,TGTGCCAGTAGTATACCGGCGACGAACACTGAAGCTTTCTTT,CASSIPATNTEAFF
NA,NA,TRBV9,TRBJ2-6,TGTGCCAGCAGACAAGGGGGCTCTGGGGCCAACGTCCTGACTTTC,CASRQGGSGANVLTF
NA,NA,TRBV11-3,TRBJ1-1,TGTGCCAGCAGCCGAGACAGGAACACTGAAGCTTTCTTT,CASSRDRNTEAFF
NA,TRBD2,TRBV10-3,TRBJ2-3,TGTGCCATCACTAGCGGGTACACAGATACGCAGTATTTT,CAITSGYTDTQYF
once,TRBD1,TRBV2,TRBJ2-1,TGTGCCAGCACCCCGGGACAGTCGGGATACAATGAGCAGTTCTTC,CASTPGQSGYNEQFF
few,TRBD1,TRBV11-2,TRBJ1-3,TGTGCCAGCAGCTCTATTTTACAGGGGGCGCAAAACACCATATATTTT,CASSSILQGAQNTIYF
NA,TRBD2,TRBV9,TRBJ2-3,TGTGCCAGCAGCATTGGGACTAGCGAAGGAGATACGCAGTATTTT,CASSIGTSEGDTQYF
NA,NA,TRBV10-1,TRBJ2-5,TGCGCCAGCTCCGGGACTCAGAAAGAGACCCAGTACTTC,CASSGTQKETQYF
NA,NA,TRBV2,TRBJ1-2,TGTGCCAGCATACCGGGATTGGGGGGCGGCTATGGCTACACCTTC,CASIPGLGGGYGYTF
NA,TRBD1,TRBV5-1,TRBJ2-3,TGCGCCAGCAGCTTGTCCACAGGGGGCACAGATACGCAGTATTTT,CASSLSTGGTDTQYF
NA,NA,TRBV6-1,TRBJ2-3,TGTGCCAGTCTGCGGGGGCCTAGCACAGATACGCAGTATTTT,CASLRGPSTDTQYF
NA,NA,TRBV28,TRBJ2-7,TGTGCCAGCACCCCCTGGCGGAGATCCTACGAGCAGTACTTC,CASTPWRRSYEQYF
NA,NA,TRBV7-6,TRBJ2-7,TGTGCCAGCAGCTTAGCGGGAGCCTACGAGCAGTACTTC,CASSLAGAYEQYF
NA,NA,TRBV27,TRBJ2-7,TGTGCCAGCAGTCCTTTGACCGAAGGGCGCGAGCAGTACTTC,CASSPLTEGREQYF
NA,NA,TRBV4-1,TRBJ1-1,TGCGCCAGCAGCCAAGTAGTGGACACTGAAGCTTTCTTT,CASSQVVDTEAFF
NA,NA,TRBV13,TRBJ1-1,TGTGCCAGCAGCTTAAGCAGGGACACTGAAGCTTTCTTT,CASSLSRDTEAFF
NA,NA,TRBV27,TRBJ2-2,TGTGCCAGCAGGGGGTCAGGGGCCGGGGAGCTGTTTTTT,CASRGSGAGELFF
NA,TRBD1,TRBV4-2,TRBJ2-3,TGTGCCAGCAGCCAGTTCAACGAAGGGGACAGGGGGCAAGATACGCAGTATTTT,CASSQFNEGDRGQDTQYF
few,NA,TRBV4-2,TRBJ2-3,TGTGCCAGCAGTGGGTTTCCGAGGGGCAGGTCAGATACGCAGTATTTT,CASSGFPRGRSDTQYF
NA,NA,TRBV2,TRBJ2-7,TGTGCCAGCAGTGAAGGGGGACAAGCAACCTACGAGCAGTACTTC,CASSEGGQATYEQYF
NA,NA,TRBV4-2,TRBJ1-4,TGTGCCAGCAGCCCCGGGGGGGGGCCGGGCAATGAAAAACTGTTTTTT,CASSPGGGPGNEKLFF
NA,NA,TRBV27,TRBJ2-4,TGTGCCAGCAGTTCTTACAGGGTAGGATTAGCCAAAAACATTCAGTACTTC,CASSSYRVGLAKNIQYF
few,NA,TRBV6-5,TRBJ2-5,TGTGCCAGCAGTAAGAGGTCCGCCGGGGAGACCCAGTACTTC,CASSKRSAGETQYF
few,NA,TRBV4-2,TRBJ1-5,TGTGCCAGCAGCCAGTCGTTATCTCGGGATCAGCCCCAGCATTTT,CASSQSLSRDQPQHF
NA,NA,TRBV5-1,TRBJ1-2,TGCGCCAGCAGCTCATCCGGGCTGCTGGAGAGTGGCTACACCTTC,CASSSSGLLESGYTF
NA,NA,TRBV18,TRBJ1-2,TGTGCCAGCTCACCACAGGCCGAGGGTCTGGCTTGGGGCTACACCTTC,CASSPQAEGLAWGYTF
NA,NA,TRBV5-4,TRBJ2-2,TGTGCCAGCAGCTTGGATTTGCCCACCGCCGGGGAGCTGTTTTTT,CASSLDLPTAGELFF
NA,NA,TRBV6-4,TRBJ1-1,TGTGCCAGCAGGGCAAGGTCTTCGAACACTGAAGCTTTCTTT,CASRARSSNTEAFF
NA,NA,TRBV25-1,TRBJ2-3,TGTGCCAGCAGGCAGACTAGCACAGATACGCAGTATTTT,CASRQTSTDTQYF